This T cell receptor beta chain was captured in a study of T cell changes during pregnancy in multiple sclerosis. TCRdb's table, derived via immunoSEQ multiplex PCR, lists solely in-frame clones and lacks some. This sample has over 70,000 clones, with 85% to 95% found just once. Germline loops: CDR1 SGHDN, CDR2 FVKESK. This CDR3 contains 15 residues. V lost 2 bases and J lost 4, with 12 bases in between. The receptor's source is a female donor in good health, enrolled as a control in a pregnancy study. The chain joins TRBV14 to TRBJ2-1; a weak D match, TRBD2 (5 bases). Here the sequenced sample was peripheral blood, taken in the first trimester of pregnancy. For the CDR3, the DNA is TGTGCCAGCAGCCAACACGGGGTTTGGTACAATGAGCAGTTCTTC. This encodes CASSQHGVWYNEQFF.